This entry lists 11 T cell receptor beta chains sequenced from one sample in a study of blood T cell repertoires in COVID-19. Measured with immunoSEQ multiplex PCR; TCRdb has only the in-frame clones, and not every one. The sample lists around 250,000 clones; approximately 78% were seen once. Sequencing was performed on peripheral blood. These receptors all stem from a woman between 18 and 29 years old with acute or convalescent COVID-19.

This sequence joins TRBV29-1 and TRBJ2-1; perhaps TRBD2 as D (5 bases). V lost 4 bases, J lost 8 bases, and 12 bases lay in between. Germline V gives CDR1 SQVTM, CDR2 ANQGSEA. The CDR3 extends over 12 amino acids. The CDR3 sequence: CSVVVRGHEQFF. Here the CDR3 DNA reads TGCAGCGTTGTCGTCCGCGGGCATGAGCAGTTCTTC.

The chain couples TRBV19 to TRBJ2-1; 13 bases are a match to TRBD2. Germline-derived CDR1 and CDR2 are LNHDA and SQIVND (reference sequence). The CDR3 is 14 residues long. V lost 5 bases and J lost 9; bases outside the gene matches: 4. CDR3 sequence reads: CASSFRLAGGEQFF. The CDR3 coding sequence is TGTGCCAGTAGTTTCCGACTAGCGGGAGGTGAGCAGTTCTTC.

The rearrangement uses TRBV5-6 and TRBJ1-6, with 7 positions matching TRBD1. J gave up 6 bases and V 2 bases, and 8 bases lay outside the gene matches. This CDR3 comprises 16 residues. Germline V CDR1 and CDR2: SGHDT, YYEEEE. The CDR3 is CASSFWTGGFNSPLHF. CDR3 sequence (DNA): TGTGCCAGCAGCTTTTGGACAGGAGGGTTTAATTCACCCCTCCACTTT.

V is TRBV19 and J is TRBJ1-5, with TRBD1 matching 10 bases. The CDR3 has 15 residues. Germline values: CDR1 LNHDA, CDR2 SQIVND (reference sequence). Trimming at V came to 7 bases and at J to 5 bases, leaving 8 bases not matched to a gene. The CDR3 DNA reads TGTGCCAGTACCCACGCCGGACAGGGGGATCAGCCCCAGCATTTT. Protein product: CASTHAGQGDQPQHF.

Comment on this clone: One base away lies a much larger clone, so this may be a sequencing read error. This CDR3 is also generated by other DNA sequences in the sample. The genes are TRBV19 and TRBJ2-2; TRBD2 is a possible D gene (5 bases). V shed 3 bases and J shed 3 bases, with 8 bases lying between them. CDR3 length: 14 residues. Germline V gives CDR1 LNHDA, CDR2 SQIVND (reference sequence). The CDR3 DNA sequence: TGTGCCAGTAGTATGTGGGGAGACACCGGGGAGCTGTTTTTT. Its translation is CASSMWGDTGELFF.

The chain joins TRBV28 to TRBJ1-5; 8 bases agree with TRBD1. The germline V gene has CDR1 MDHEN and CDR2 SYDVKM. After removal of 2 bases from V and 15 bases from J, the junction contained 6 bases not matched to a gene. The CDR3 consists of 12 residues. CDR3 in amino acids: CASSLPGQGMHF. The CDR3 region has the DNA TGTGCCAGCAGTTTACCCGGACAGGGTATGCATTTT.

The rearrangement links TRBV2 to TRBJ1-5; D is perhaps TRBD1 (6 bases). Germline lookup yields CDR1 SNHLY and CDR2 FYNNEI. V lost 4 bases to trimming and J lost 5 bases, with 9 bases between them. The CDR3 loop spans 13 amino acids. The CDR3 coding sequence is TGTGCCAGCAGTGTACAGGGATATCAGCCCCAGCATTTT. Translating it yields CASSVQGYQPQHF.

About this clone itself: The sample holds other DNA sequences that translate to the same CDR3. This chain links TRBV18 with TRBJ1-1; D may be TRBD1 (6 bases). Trimming cost V 2 bases and J 2 bases, with 9 bases left between them. CDR3 length: 14 residues. CDR1 KGHSH and CDR2 LQKENI come from the germline V gene. The CDR3, as DNA: TGTGCCAGCTCACCAAGGACAGCCAACACTGAAGCTTTCTTT. Its protein is CASSPRTANTEAFF.

This clone was picked up one time. The J gene is TRBJ2-1, the V gene TRBV9; 13 nucleotides match TRBD2. Losses at the gene ends were 0 bases for V and 6 bases for J; bases not matched to a gene: 15. The CDR3 length is 20 residues. Germline-derived CDR1 and CDR2 are SGDLS and YYNGEE. As DNA, the CDR3 is TGTGCCAGCAGCGTAGGCCGGACTAGCGGGAGTTGGCCCAGGGTCAATGAGCAGTTCTTC. Amino acids: CASSVGRTSGSWPRVNEQFF. The whole variable domain, remainder taken from reference TRBV9 and TRBJ2-1, is DSGVTQTPKHLITATGQRVTLRCSPRSGDLSVYWYQQSLDQGLQFLIQYYNGEERAKGNILERFSAQQFPDLHSELNLSSLELGDSALYFCASSVGRTSGSWPRVNEQFFGPGTRLTVL.

This chain connects TRBV7-9 to TRBJ2-3; no clear D gene. Trimming pared 5 bases from V and 4 bases from J, leaving 7 bases between. Germline CDR1 and CDR2: SEHNR and FQNEAQ (reference sequence). This CDR3 spans 12 amino acids. CDR3 sequence: CASSLTSDTQYF. In DNA form, the CDR3 reads TGTGCCAGCAGCCTGACATCAGATACGCAGTATTTT.

The chain recombines TRBV4-2 with TRBJ2-1; 9 bases line up with TRBD2. The CDR3 extends over 16 amino acids. CDR1 is LGHNA and CDR2 is YNFKEQ in the germline V gene. The V and J ends lost 3 bases and 4 bases, in that order; junction bases with no gene match: 7. CDR3 sequence: CASSQSASGTYNEQFF. As DNA, the CDR3 is TGTGCCAGCAGCCAGTCGGCTAGCGGGACGTACAATGAGCAGTTCTTC.